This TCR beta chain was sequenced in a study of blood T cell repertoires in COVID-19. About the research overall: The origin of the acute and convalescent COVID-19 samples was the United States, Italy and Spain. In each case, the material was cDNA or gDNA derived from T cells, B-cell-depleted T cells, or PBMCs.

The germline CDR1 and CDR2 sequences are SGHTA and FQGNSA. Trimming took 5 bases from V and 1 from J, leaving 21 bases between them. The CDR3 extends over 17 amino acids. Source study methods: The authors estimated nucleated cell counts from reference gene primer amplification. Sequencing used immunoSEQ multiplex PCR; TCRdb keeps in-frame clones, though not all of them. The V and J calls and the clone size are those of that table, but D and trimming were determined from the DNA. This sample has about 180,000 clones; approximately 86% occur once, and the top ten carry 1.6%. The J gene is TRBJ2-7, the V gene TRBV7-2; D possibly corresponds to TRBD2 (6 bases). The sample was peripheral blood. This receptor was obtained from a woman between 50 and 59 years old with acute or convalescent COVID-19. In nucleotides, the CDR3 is TGTGCCAGCAGCCCCGGGAGCGCCGGGCCGCAATCCTACGAGCAGTACTTC. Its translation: CASSPGSAGPQSYEQYF.